Listed below are T cell receptor beta chains from one sample, sequenced in a study of PD-L1 blockade in urothelial cancer. Produced via immunoSEQ multiplex PCR; TCRdb's table is partial and in-frame only. The table shows approximately 71,000 clones, with roughly 84% occurring only once. The sequences come from PBMCs, collected around atezolizumab (anti-PD-L1) treatment. These receptors were collected from a woman aged 70-85 years with urothelial cancer. The conserved cysteine and the conserved F or W are not part of the CDR3 here.

14 TRBJ2-1 TRBV7-2 ASSLIAGGPYNEQF
12 TRBJ2-5 TRBV5-1 ASSSGQGAETQY
12 TRBJ2-5 TRBV2 ASNKLAVQETQY
10 TRBJ2-7 TRBV11-3 ASSLIEGEQY
17 TRBJ2-3 TRBV5-1 ASSLGPASGISSTDTQY
14 TRBJ1-1 TRBV19 ASSIPRSQMNTEAF
14 TRBJ2-3 TRBV5-1 ASSLGGSEAADTQY
12 TRBJ1-3 TRBV30 AWSVSYSGNTIY
13 TRBJ2-2 TRBV6-6 ATSKRWQDTGELF
12 TRBJ2-3 TRBV7-9 ASSSRGSTDTQY
12 TRBJ1-5 TRBV19 ASRDRGPNQPQH
15 TRBJ1-1 TRBV5-4 ASSLYPVSFGGTEAF
15 TRBJ1-1 TRBV30 AWARMGPEALNTEAF